This T cell receptor beta chain was retrieved from a study of neurological immune-mediated disorders. The study, taken as a whole, reports: In HTLV-1-associated myelopathy, TCR clonal expansion was greatest, and in multiple sclerosis it was least, below healthy controls. Because no CDR3 amino acid sequences were shared across subjects by expanded clones, private repertoires were suggested in all groups.

Ten or more counts support this clonotype. Its antigen is not known. V lost 4 bases to trimming and J lost 7 bases, with 5 bases between them. This CDR3 comprises 11 residues. Germline V gives CDR1 SGHTA, CDR2 FQGNSA. Synthesis of cDNA was performed by 5'RACE using 10-nucleotide random UMIs. TCRdb re-analysed the 5' RACE reads in MiXCR, keeping a single row per CDR3 protein. The sample yields 55,000 to 75,000 distinct CDR3 sequences, 5.2% seen once. Sequencing was carried out using PBMCs. This sequence joins TRBV7-2 and TRBJ2-4; no clear D gene. The sequence came from a woman aged 30 to 39 with multiple sclerosis. CDR3 DNA sequence: TGTGCCAGCAGCTCGGCCAACATTCAGTACTTC. As protein: CASSSANIQYF.